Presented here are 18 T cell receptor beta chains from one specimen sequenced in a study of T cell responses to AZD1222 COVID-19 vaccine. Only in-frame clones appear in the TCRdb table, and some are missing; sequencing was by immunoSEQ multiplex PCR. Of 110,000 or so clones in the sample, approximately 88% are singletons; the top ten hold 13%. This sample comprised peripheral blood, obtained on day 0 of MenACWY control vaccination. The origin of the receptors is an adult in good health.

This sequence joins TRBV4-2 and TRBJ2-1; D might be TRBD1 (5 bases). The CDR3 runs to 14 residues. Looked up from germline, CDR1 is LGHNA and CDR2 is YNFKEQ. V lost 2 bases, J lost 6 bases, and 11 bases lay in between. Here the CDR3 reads CASSQQGRGNEQFF. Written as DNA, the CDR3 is TGTGCCAGCAGCCAACAGGGTCGCGGCAATGAGCAGTTCTTC.

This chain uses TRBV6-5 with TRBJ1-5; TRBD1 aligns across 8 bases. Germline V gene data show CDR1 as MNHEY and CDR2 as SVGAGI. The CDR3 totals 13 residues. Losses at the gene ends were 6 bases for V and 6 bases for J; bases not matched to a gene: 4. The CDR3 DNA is TGTGCCAGCAGGCAGGGGGCCGCTCAGCCCCAGCATTTT. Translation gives CASRQGAAQPQHF.

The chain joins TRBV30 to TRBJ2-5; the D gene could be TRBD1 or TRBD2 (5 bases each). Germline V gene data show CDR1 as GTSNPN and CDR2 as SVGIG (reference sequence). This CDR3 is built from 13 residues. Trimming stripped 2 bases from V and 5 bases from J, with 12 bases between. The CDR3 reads CAWSKGRGETQYF. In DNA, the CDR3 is TGTGCCTGGAGTAAGGGGCGCGGGGAGACCCAGTACTTC.

The CDR3 spells CASSFNPGLENYEQYF. CDR3 in DNA: TGCGCCAGCAGCTTTAATCCGGGACTAGAGAACTACGAGCAGTACTTC. The rearrangement links TRBV5-1 to TRBJ2-7, with TRBD2 matching 8 bases. Germline values: CDR1 SGHRS, CDR2 YFSETQ. V shed 2 bases, J shed 3 bases, and the junction held 10 bases outside the gene matches. The CDR3 contains 16 residues.

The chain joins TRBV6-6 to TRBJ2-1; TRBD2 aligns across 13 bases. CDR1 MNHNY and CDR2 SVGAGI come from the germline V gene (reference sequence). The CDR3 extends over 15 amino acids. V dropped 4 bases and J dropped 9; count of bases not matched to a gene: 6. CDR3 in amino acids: CASSSPGLAGTEQFF. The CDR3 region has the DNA TGTGCCAGCAGTTCTCCGGGACTAGCGGGGACTGAGCAGTTCTTC.

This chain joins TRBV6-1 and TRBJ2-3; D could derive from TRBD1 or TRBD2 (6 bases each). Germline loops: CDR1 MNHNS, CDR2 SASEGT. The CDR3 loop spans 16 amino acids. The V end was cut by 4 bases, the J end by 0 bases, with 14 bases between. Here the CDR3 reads CASSAGGLSSTDTQYF. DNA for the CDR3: TGTGCCAGCAGTGCCGGGGGCCTTTCTAGCACAGATACGCAGTATTTT.

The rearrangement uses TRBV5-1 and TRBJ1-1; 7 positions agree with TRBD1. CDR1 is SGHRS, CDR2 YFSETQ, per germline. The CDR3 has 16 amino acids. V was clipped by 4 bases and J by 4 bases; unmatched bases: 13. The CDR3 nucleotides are TGCGCCAGCAGCCCTGGGGGAGGGGGCGCAGGCACTGAAGCTTTCTTT. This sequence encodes CASSPGGGGAGTEAFF. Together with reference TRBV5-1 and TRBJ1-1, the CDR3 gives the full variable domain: KAGVTQTPRYLIKTRGQQVTLSCSPISGHRSVSWYQQTPGQGLQFLFEYFSETQRNKGNFPGRFSGRQFSNSRSEMNVSTLELGDSALYLCASSPGGGGAGTEAFFGQGTRLTVV.

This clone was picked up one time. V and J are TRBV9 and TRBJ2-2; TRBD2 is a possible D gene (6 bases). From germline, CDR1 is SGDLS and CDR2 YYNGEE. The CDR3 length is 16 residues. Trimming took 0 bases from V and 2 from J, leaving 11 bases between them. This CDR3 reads CASSVGGRGNTGELFF. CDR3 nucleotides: TGTGCCAGCAGCGTAGGAGGGCGGGGAAACACCGGGGAGCTGTTTTTT. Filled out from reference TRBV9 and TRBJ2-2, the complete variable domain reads DSGVTQTPKHLITATGQRVTLRCSPRSGDLSVYWYQQSLDQGLQFLIQYYNGEERAKGNILERFSAQQFPDLHSELNLSSLELGDSALYFCASSVGGRGNTGELFFGEGSRLTVL.

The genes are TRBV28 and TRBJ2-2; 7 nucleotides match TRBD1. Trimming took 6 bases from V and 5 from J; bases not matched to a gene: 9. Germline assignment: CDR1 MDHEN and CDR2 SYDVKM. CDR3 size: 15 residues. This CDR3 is CASSINRGGTGELFF. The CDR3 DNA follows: TGTGCCAGCAGCATAAACAGGGGTGGGACCGGGGAGCTGTTTTTT.

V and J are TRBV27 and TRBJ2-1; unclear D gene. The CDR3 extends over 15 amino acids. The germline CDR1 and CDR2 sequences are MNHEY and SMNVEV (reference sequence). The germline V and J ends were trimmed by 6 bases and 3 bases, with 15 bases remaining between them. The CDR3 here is CASSIFPPDYNEQFF. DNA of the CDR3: TGTGCCAGCAGCATTTTCCCCCCGGACTACAATGAGCAGTTCTTC.

CDR3 residues: CASRHYTDYSNQPQHF. The CDR3 DNA sequence: TGTGCCAGCAGGCATTACACGGATTATAGCAATCAGCCCCAGCATTTT. The J gene is TRBJ1-5, the V gene TRBV28; D unresolved. Germline assignment: CDR1 MDHEN and CDR2 SYDVKM. The CDR3 consists of 16 residues. The V end was cut by 6 bases, the J end by 0 bases, with 15 bases between.

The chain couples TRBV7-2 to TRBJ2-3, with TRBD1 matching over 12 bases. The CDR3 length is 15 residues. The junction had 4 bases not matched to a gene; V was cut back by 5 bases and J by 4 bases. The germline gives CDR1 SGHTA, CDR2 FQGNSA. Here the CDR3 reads CASSPGQGAADTQYF. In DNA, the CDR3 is TGTGCCAGCAGCCCGGGACAGGGGGCAGCAGATACGCAGTATTTT.

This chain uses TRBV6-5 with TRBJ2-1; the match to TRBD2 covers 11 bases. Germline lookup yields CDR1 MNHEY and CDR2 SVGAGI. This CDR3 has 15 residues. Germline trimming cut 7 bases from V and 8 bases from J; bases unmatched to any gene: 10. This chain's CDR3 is CASTSGLAGTYEQFF. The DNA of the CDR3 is TGTGCCAGCACCTCCGGACTAGCGGGTACTTATGAGCAGTTCTTC.

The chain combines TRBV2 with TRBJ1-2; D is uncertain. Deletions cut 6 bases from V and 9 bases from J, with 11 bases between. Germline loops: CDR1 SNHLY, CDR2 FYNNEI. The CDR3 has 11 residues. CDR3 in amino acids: CASSERVSYTF. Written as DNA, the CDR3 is TGTGCCAGCAGCGAGCGGGTTAGCTACACCTTC.

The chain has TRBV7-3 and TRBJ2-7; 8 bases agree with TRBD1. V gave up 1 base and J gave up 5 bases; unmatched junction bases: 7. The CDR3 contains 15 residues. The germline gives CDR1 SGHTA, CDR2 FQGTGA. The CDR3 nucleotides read TGTGCCAGCAGCTTAATGGCAACAGGGGGACACGAGCAGTACTTC. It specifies CASSLMATGGHEQYF.

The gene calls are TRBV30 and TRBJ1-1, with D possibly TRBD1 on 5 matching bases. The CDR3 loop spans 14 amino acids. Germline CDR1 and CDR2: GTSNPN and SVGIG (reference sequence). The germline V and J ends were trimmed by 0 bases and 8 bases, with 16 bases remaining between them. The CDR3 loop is CAWSVRRTSLEAFF. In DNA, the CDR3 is TGTGCCTGGAGTGTTAGACGGACAAGCCTAGAAGCTTTCTTT.

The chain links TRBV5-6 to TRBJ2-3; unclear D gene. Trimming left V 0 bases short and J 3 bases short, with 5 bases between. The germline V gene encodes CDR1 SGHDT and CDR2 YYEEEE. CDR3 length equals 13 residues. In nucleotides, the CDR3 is TGTGCCAGCAGCTTGGTAGTAACAGATACGCAGTATTTT. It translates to CASSLVVTDTQYF.

The CDR3 coding sequence is TGTGCCAGCAGCCCCGGGGGACTAGCGTTCTACGAGCAGTACTTC. Translation: CASSPGGLAFYEQYF. V and J are TRBV9 and TRBJ2-7, with 10 bases identical to TRBD2. The CDR3 has 15 amino acids. Germline V gives CDR1 SGDLS, CDR2 YYNGEE. With 4 bases clipped from V and 3 bases from J, the junction kept 7 bases outside the gene matches.